Listed below are T cell receptor beta chains from one sample, sequenced in a study of response to subunit inactivated influenza vaccine. TCRdb used MiXCR to reprocess the RT-PCR reads, holding one entry per CDR3 protein. In the table there are 150,000 or so distinct CDR3 sequences, around a tenth of which are singletons. The sample consisted of CD8+ T cells sorted from PBMCs, taken less than 25 months after vaccination. The origin of the receptors is a man aged 50-75 years who received an inactivated influenza vaccine. CDR3s include the opening cysteine and the closing phenylalanine or tryptophan. A D gene is named only where the DNA matches it firmly. Some rows mark clone size as missing; the rest say once, few, many or name a class of expanded clone.

d_call	v_call	clone_size	j_call	cdr3_nt	cdr3_aa
-	TRBV27	few	TRBJ2-7	TGTGCCAGCAGTTTAGGATCAGGGGTTCTCTTTGAGCAGTACTTC	CASSLGSGVLFEQYF
-	TRBV6-5	-	TRBJ1-2	TGTGCCAGCAGTTACGGTTCTGGATTAGGTGGCGTCTTC	CASSYGSGLGGVF
TRBD2	TRBV7-3	few	TRBJ2-2	TGTGCCAGCAGCTTCCCGCGGGAGGGCACGAACACCGGGGAGCTGTTTTTT	CASSFPREGTNTGELFF
-	TRBV7-3	-	TRBJ2-1	TGTGCCAGCGCGGCTAGCGCCTACAATGAGCAGTTCTTC	CASAASAYNEQFF
-	TRBV4-3	few	TRBJ1-4	TGCGCCAGCAGCCAAGATCGGGCAGTGAGAAATGAAAAACTGTTTTTT	CASSQDRAVRNEKLFF
-	TRBV7-9	-	TRBJ2-5	TGTGCCAGCAGCGAAACAGGGAGAGAAGAGACCCAGTACTTC	CASSETGREETQYF
-	TRBV28	-	TRBJ2-7	TGTGCCAGCAGTACGGAGAACTACGAGCAGTACTTC	CASSTENYEQYF
-	TRBV9	-	TRBJ2-7	TGTGCCAGCAGCGTAGCGGCAGGTGGGGTCTACGAGCAGTACTTC	CASSVAAGGVYEQYF
-	TRBV11-2	few	TRBJ1-2	TGTGCCAGCAGCTTAGGTGCGAACTATGGCTACACCTTC	CASSLGANYGYTF
-	TRBV25-1	few	TRBJ2-7	TGTGCCAGCAGTGAAGAAACTGGATTCTACGAGCAGTACTTC	CASSEETGFYEQYF
-	TRBV6-5	-	TRBJ2-2	TGTGCCAGCAGTTACTCGCAGTACACCGGGGAGCTGTTTTTT	CASSYSQYTGELFF
-	TRBV4-2	few	TRBJ2-1	TGTGCCAGCAGCCTTCTAGGGAACAATGAGCAGTTCTTC	CASSLLGNNEQFF
TRBD1	TRBV20-1	many	TRBJ2-7	TGCAGTGCCAGAAAAGGGACAGGGGTTTACGAGCAGTACTTC	CSARKGTGVYEQYF
TRBD1	TRBV4-3	-	TRBJ2-1	TGCGCCAGCAGCCAAGAATCTCCGGACAGGGGGTTTTCCTACAATGAGCAGTTCTTC	CASSQESPDRGFSYNEQFF
-	TRBV5-6	few	TRBJ2-7	TGTGCCAGCAGCTTTGGTACGAATCACCGGTACTTC	CASSFGTNHRYF
-	TRBV2	-	TRBJ2-1	TGTGCCAGCAGTGAAGGATCGGGGTACAATGAGCAGTTCTTC	CASSEGSGYNEQFF
-	TRBV6-6	-	TRBJ1-2	TGTGCCAGCAGTTACTCGACAGCAAATGGCTACACCTTC	CASSYSTANGYTF